This record concerns one T cell receptor beta chain sequence. This clone showed up just a few times. This receptor's antigen is unknown. No quality values exist for individual bases; no much larger clone is one base distant. The immunoSEQ Assay, a bias-controlled multiplex PCR, was used to amplify TCRbeta CDR3 regions from genomic DNA. The authors' pipeline ran thus. The number of nucleated cells in each sample was estimated by amplification of reference gene primers within the assay. To quantify the absolute abundance of each unique TCRbeta CDR3 rearrangement, sequence reads were collapsed and filtered. Productive Simpson clonality was computed per sample as the square root of Simpson's diversity index over productive rearrangements. The table was pulled from immuneACCESS by TCRdb, which kept in-frame rearrangements only. Such tables lose some clones; where checked, under half of the loss comes from unresolved V genes, and the rest has no known cause. From that table come the V and J calls and clone size; the DNA was used to work out D and trimming. The sample records approximately 150,000 clones, about 80% of which are singletons. The ten largest make up 15% to 20% of the sample.

The sample comes from a study of blood T cell repertoires in COVID-19 (dated by TCRdb to about 2020). Notes on the research overall: For ImmuneRACE Cohort 3, a participant was defined as recovered based on two consecutive negative NP/OP PCR tests, clearance by a healthcare professional, or resolution of symptoms. Samples from collaborators originated in the United States, Italy and Spain and spanned both the acute and convalescent phases of COVID-19. The prospective study material was composed of cDNA or gDNA derived from T cells, B-cell-depleted T cells, or PBMCs. Deeply sampled blood TCRbeta repertoires from subjects exposed to, actively infected with, or recovered from COVID-19 were included in the dataset. The repertoires were released in a freely available public database intended as a resource for research on the immune response to SARS-CoV-2. Samples were obtained from the ongoing ImmuneRACE study (first 160 participants) and from about 1,300 subjects provided by 6 global collaborators. Nearly every sample came with metadata listing a de-identified subject ID, COVID-19 status, age in years and sex. Where available, HLA class I and class II types were obtained from metadata supplied by the sample provider rather than from assay-based typing.

On the study overall, not on this receptor specifically: How much clinical and demographic metadata was included differed by source and by participant, and the metadata was provided uncurated.

In the prospective study, participants were about 18 to 90 years old, resided in about two dozen geographic areas of the United States, and were enrolled through a virtual design. In the prospective study, participants were assigned to cohorts based on the clinical history participants reported in a screening survey and a study questionnaire. Each participant in the prospective study had whole blood, serum and a nasopharyngeal or oropharyngeal swab collected by mobile phlebotomists. Prospective study participants could optionally give additional blood draws and questionnaires over an approximately 2-month period. Before DNA extraction, prospective study blood samples were shipped either frozen or at room temperature. The V end loses 4 bases and the J end loses 9 bases, and a stretch of 22 bases separates them. From the germline V gene, CDR1 is ENHRY and CDR2 is SYGVKD. The CDR3 contains 16 residues, cysteine and phenylalanine counted. The read is trimmed to its CDR3 DNA, 48 bases read in frame from base 1.

The chain links TRBV10-3 with TRBJ2-1; the D gene lacks a confident call. The sequence was collected from a woman in her seventies in a cohort exposed to, infected with or recovered from COVID-19 (not recorded which). Sequences were obtained from PBMCs or T cells enriched from blood (not recorded which). This receptor has the CDR3 CAISGETRGAWSEQFF. The nucleotide sequence is given as TGTGCCATCAGTGGAGAGACCCGTGGAGCGTGGAGTGAGCAGTTCTTC.